Following are 2 T cell receptor beta chains from one sample sequenced in a study of blood T cell repertoires in COVID-19. Profiled with immunoSEQ multiplex PCR; TCRdb holds only in-frame clones, not every one. The sample lists under 250,000 clones, around nine tenths occurring once. The sequencing sample was made of peripheral blood. The receptors derive from a woman aged 55-70 years who had recovered from COVID-19.

The V call is TRBV9, the J call TRBJ2-2; 7 positions match TRBD2. V shed 5 bases, J shed 4 bases, and the junction held 8 bases outside the gene matches. Looked up from germline, CDR1 is SGDLS and CDR2 is YYNGEE. The CDR3 is 15 amino acids. The CDR3 region is CASRWGGTPTGELFF. The DNA for the CDR3 is TGTGCCAGCAGATGGGGGGGTACCCCCACCGGGGAGCTGTTTTTT.

Details on this clone: Other DNA sequences in the sample encode the same CDR3. The chain uses TRBV18 and TRBJ1-5, with 7 bases fitting TRBD1. Germline-derived CDR1 and CDR2 are KGHSH and LQKENI. V shed 3 bases and J 5 bases; nucleotides not matched to a gene: 1. CDR3 length equals 13 residues. CDR3 DNA sequence: TGTGCCAGCTCACCCGACAGGGATCAGCCCCAGCATTTT. Its protein product is CASSPDRDQPQHF.